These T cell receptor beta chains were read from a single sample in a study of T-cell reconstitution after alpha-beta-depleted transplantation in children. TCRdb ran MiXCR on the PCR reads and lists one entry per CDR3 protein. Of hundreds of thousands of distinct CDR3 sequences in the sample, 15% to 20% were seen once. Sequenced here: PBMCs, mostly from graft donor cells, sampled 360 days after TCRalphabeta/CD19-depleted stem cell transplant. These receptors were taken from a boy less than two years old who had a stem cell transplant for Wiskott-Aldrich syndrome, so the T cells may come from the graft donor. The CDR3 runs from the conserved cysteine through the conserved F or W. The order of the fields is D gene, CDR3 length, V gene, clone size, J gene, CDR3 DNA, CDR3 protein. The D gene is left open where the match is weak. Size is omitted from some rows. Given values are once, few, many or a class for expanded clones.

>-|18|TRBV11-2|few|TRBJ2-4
TGTGCCAGCAGCCCAGCACTGCCTACGGGAGTCCCCAAAAACATTCAGTACTTC
CASSPALPTGVPKNIQYF
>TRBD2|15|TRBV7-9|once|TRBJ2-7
TGTGCCAGCAGAAAAGAGGCTAGCGGGGGCTACGAGCAGTACTTC
CASRKEASGGYEQYF
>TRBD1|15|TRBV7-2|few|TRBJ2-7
TGTGCCAGCAGTCGAAGCAGGGGGAGAACCTACGAGCAGTACTTC
CASSRSRGRTYEQYF
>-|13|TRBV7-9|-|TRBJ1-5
TGTGCCAGCAGCTTAGAGAACAATCAGCCCCAGCATTTT
CASSLENNQPQHF
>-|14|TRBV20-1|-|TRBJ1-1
TGCAGTGCTAGAGGGGGGAGGCCTGGGACTGAAGCTTTCTTT
CSARGGRPGTEAFF
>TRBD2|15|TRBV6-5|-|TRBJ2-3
TGTGCCAGCAGTTACTTAGCGGGGAACACAGATACGCAGTATTTT
CASSYLAGNTDTQYF
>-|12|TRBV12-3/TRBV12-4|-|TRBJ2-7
TGTGCCAGCAGTTTACCGAGAGTTAAGCAGTACTTC
CASSLPRVKQYF
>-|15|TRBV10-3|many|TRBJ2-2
TGTGCCATCCCTCAGGGGCCAGACCCCACCGGGGAGCTGTTTTTT
CAIPQGPDPTGELFF
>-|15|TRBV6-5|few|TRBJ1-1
TGTGCCAGCAGTTACTGGGCCCAGGCGGATACTGAAGCTTTCTTT
CASSYWAQADTEAFF
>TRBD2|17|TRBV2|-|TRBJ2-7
TGTGCCAGCAGTACGGGACTAGCGGGACATTACTACGGCGAGCAGTACTTC
CASSTGLAGHYYGEQYF
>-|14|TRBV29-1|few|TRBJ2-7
TGCAGCGCCCGAGCCAGCCAGAAACCCTACGAGCAGTACTTC
CSARASQKPYEQYF
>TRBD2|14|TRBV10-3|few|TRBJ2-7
TGTGCCATCAGTGGTTCTAGCGGACCCTACGAGCAGTACTTC
CAISGSSGPYEQYF
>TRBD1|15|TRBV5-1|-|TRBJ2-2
TGCGCCAGCAGCCGTCCGGGACAGGGTTCCGGGGAGCTGTTTTTT
CASSRPGQGSGELFF
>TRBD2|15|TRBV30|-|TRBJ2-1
TGTGCCTGGAGTGTACGCCTAGCGGGAAACAATGAGCAGTTCTTC
CAWSVRLAGNNEQFF
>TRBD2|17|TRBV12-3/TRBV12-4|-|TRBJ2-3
TGTGCCAGCAGTTCTTGGGGACTAGCGGATTCGGGAGATACGCAGTATTTT
CASSSWGLADSGDTQYF
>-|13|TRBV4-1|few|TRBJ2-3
TGCGCCAGCAGCCAAGCACAAGGAGGTACGCAGTATTTT
CASSQAQGGTQYF
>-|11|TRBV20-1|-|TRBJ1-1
TGCAGTGTTGAGGGGGACACTGAAGCTTTCTTT
CSVEGDTEAFF
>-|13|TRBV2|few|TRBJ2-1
TGTGCCAGCAGTGAGACCAAATACAATGAGCAGTTCTTC
CASSETKYNEQFF
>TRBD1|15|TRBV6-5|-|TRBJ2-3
TGTGCCAGCAGTTACTGGACAGGGGGCACAGATACGCAGTATTTT
CASSYWTGGTDTQYF
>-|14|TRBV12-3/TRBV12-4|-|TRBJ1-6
TGTGCCAGCAGCTACAGGGCTTGGAATTCACCCCTCCACTTT
CASSYRAWNSPLHF
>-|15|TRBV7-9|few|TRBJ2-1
TGTGCCAGCAGCTTAGGAGATCGGCCGAACCCCAGGCTGTTCTTC
CASSLGDRPNPRLFF
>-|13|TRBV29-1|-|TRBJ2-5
TGCAGCGTTGTCCCCGTGGGGGAGGAGACCCAGTACTTC
CSVVPVGEETQYF
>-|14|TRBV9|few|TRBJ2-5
TGTGCCAGCAGCAAAACTGGGACTCAAGAGACCCAGTACTTC
CASSKTGTQETQYF
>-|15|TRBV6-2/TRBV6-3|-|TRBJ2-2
TGTGCCAGCTGGACTCCGCTTCGATGGGCCGGGGAGCTGTTTTTT
CASWTPLRWAGELFF
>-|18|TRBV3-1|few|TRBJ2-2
TGTGCCAGCAGCCAAGAAAACCGGGGACTTCCTTACACCGGGGAGCTGTTTTTT
CASSQENRGLPYTGELFF
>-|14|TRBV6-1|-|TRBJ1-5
TGTGCCAGCAGGAGGGACGGAAACAATCAGCCCCAGCATTTT
CASRRDGNNQPQHF
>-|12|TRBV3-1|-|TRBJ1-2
TGTGCCAGCAGCCAAGATCTCCGGGGCTACACCTTC
CASSQDLRGYTF
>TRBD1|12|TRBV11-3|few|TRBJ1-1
TGTGCCAGCAGCTCACAGGGGGGGAAAGCTTTCTTT
CASSSQGGKAFF
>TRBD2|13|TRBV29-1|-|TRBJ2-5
TGCAGCGTTGAGCGGCTAGCGGTCGGGGCCCAGTACTTC
CSVERLAVGAQYF
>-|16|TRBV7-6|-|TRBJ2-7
TGTGCCAGCAGCTTAACCCTTCATGAACAGGGCCGGGAGCAGTACTTC
CASSLTLHEQGREQYF
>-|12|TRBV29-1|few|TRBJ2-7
TGCAGCGTTGCCGACAGCTACTACGAGCAGTACTTC
CSVADSYYEQYF
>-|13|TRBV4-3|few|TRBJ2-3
TGCGCCAGCAGCCAATTTATATCAGATACGCAGTATTTT
CASSQFISDTQYF
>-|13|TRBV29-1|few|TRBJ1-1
TGCAGCGTTGCCTCTAGACAGAATTTAAAAGCTTTCTTT
CSVASRQNLKAFF
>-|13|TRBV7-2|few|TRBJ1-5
TGTGCCAGCAGCTTAGGTCGAGTTTCGCCCCAGCATTTT
CASSLGRVSPQHF
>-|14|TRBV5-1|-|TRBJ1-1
TGCGCCAGCAGCGAAGAGCGGGGATACACTGAAGCTTTCTTT
CASSEERGYTEAFF
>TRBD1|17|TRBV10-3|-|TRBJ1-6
TGTGCCATCAGTGTGGAGGGACAGGGTTTCTATAATTCACCCCTCCACTTT
CAISVEGQGFYNSPLHF
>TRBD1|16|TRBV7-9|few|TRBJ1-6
TGTGCCAGCAGCTTAGCAAGGGGGCAAGTTTTCTCACCCCTCCACTTT
CASSLARGQVFSPLHF
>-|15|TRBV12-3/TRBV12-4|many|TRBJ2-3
TGTGCCAGCAGTTTAGTGGGCGGCTACACAGATACGCAGTATTTT
CASSLVGGYTDTQYF
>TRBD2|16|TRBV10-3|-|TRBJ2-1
TGTGCCATTTCCGGGACTAGCGGGAGGGCCATGTATGAGCAGTTCTTC
CAISGTSGRAMYEQFF
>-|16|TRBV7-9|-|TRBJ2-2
TGTGCCAGCAGCTCTACAGCCGACAGCCACACCGGGGAGCTGTTTTTT
CASSSTADSHTGELFF
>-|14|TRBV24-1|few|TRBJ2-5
TGTGCCACCAGTGACCTTCGGGACCGAGAGACCCAGTACTTC
CATSDLRDRETQYF
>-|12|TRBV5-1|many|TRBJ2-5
TGTGCCAGCAGCAGCGGTCAAGAGACCCAGTACTTC
CASSSGQETQYF
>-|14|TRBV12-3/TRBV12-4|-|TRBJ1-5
TGTGCCAGCAGCATTCGGAGCGGCAATCAGCCCCAGCATTTT
CASSIRSGNQPQHF
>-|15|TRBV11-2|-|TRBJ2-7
TGTGCCAGCAGCTTAGTAGGGGGGACCCCCTACGAGCAGTACTTC
CASSLVGGTPYEQYF
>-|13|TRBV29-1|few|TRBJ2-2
TGCAGCGTTGAAGGGGCGTACAGCGGGGAGCTGTTTTTT
CSVEGAYSGELFF
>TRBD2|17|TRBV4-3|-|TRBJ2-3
TGCGCCAGCAGCCAAGATCCAGCGGGAGGAGAGGCAGATACGCAGTATTTT
CASSQDPAGGEADTQYF